This T cell receptor beta chain was captured in a study of blood T cell repertoires in COVID-19. Across the study: Italy, Spain and the United States were the sources of the convalescent and acute COVID-19 samples. Nucleic acid was either cDNA or gDNA, and it came from T cells, B-cell-depleted T cells, or PBMCs.

Per the authors' pipeline: From reference gene primer amplification, estimates of nucleated cell counts were derived. Generated by immunoSEQ multiplex PCR, the TCRdb table keeps only in-frame clones and is missing some. V and J calls and clone size follow that table, whereas D and trimming were derived from the DNA. The profile shows tens of thousands of clones, roughly 81% of them singletons. The ends lost 3 bases at V and 5 bases at J; junction bases unmatched: 4. Germline V gives CDR1 MDHEN, CDR2 SYDVKM. The CDR3 extends over 15 amino acids. This clone has more than one count but fewer than ten. Specimen: peripheral blood. The J gene is TRBJ1-6, the V gene TRBV28; 7 nucleotides align to TRBD1. This TCR was recovered from a human donor in a cohort sampled during active COVID-19. CDR3 nucleotides: TGTGCCAGCAGTTTGGTGCAGGGGGATAATTCACCCCTCCACTTT. Amino acid sequence: CASSLVQGDNSPLHF.